This TCR beta chain was recovered during a study of blood T cells in healthy people across ages (dated by TCRdb to between 2014 and 2017). Study-level background: Template switching captured roughly one uniquely barcoded TCR beta cDNA molecule per two T cells in model experiments. Using deep sequencing normalized with unique cDNA molecular identifiers, the study measured how TCR beta repertoire diversity changes with age. The donors were divided into four age groups: young (average 16 years), middle-aged (over 35), aged (roughly 66) and long-lived (around 80). To avoid experimental bias, donors of different ages were randomly spread across the sequencing lanes. Two additional independent replicas of 1 million unique cDNA reads from the same blood draw were analyzed for two donors (one aged 18 to 30 and one aged 80 or older). What the work shows at the level of the full study, not this receptor alone: Because profiling used bulk unsorted PBMCs, naive and antigen-experienced compartments could not be compared conclusively. The percentage of naive T cells measured by flow cytometry correlated strongly with observed TCR beta diversity. Compared with the aged group, the long-lived group had more naive CD4+ T cells, fewer expanded clones and increased TCR diversity, a pattern suggesting age selection. Estimates of total diversity based on one million sequenced T cells were regarded as lower bounds and as underestimates. As age increased, observed TCR beta diversity per million T cells dropped in a roughly linear way, and a significant reduction was already evident by age roughly 40. Donor CMV infection status was unknown, potentially confounding age-related changes in expanded clonotypes.

In the case of this clonotype: This receptor's antigen is unknown. There are no base qualities to consult, and no much larger clone falls within one base.

Donors were a few dozen systemically healthy Caucasian individuals from Russia aged 6 to 90 years. Approximately 9 milliliters of peripheral blood were collected from each donor into EDTA-treated Vacutainer tubes. Ficoll-Paque density-gradient centrifugation was used to isolate PBMCs, with at least 6 million obtained per sample. Total RNA, at least 5.5 micrograms per sample, was extracted from PBMCs with Trizol reagent. Naive CD45RAhigh/CD27high T cell percentages were measured by flow cytometry on a PBMC aliquot from every donor. The protocol used for the library was 5' RACE. The second PCR ran for roughly 7 to 11 cycles and used a J-beta primer mix along with a sample-barcoded 5' primer. Each TCR beta cDNA molecule received a unique molecular identifier from a template-switch 5' adaptor carrying 12 random nucleotides. Each sample yielded at least 3 million CDR3-containing paired-end reads. The Mint cDNA synthesis kit, primed by a TRBC-specific oligonucleotide, was used to synthesize first-strand cDNA from all RNA. Following uracil-DNA glycosylase treatment, a first 18-cycle PCR with universal primers M1SS and BC2_uni_R was performed on all cDNA. Under the source paper's analysis protocol: For normalization, 1 million high-quality reads were randomly selected from each sample, with every read carrying a distinct molecular identifier. Instead of being binned into consensus sequences, reads with shared molecular identifiers were discarded. MiTCR, set to a Q25 quality threshold and the strictest error-elimination algorithm, was used for CDR3 identification, clonotype clustering and error correction. Lower-bound total TCR beta diversity was estimated with a nonparametric unseen species model using Euler transformation. Through fastp at Q25 and MiXCR, TCRdb rebuilt clones from the public reads, retaining in-frame beta chains. Each CDR3 protein gets just one entry, which takes the most common genes and DNA from the rows behind it. In this record, the V and J calls reflect TCRdb's handling and not the investigators' own analysis. This sample comprises around 2 million distinct CDR3 sequences, 30% to 40% of them detected only once. In total, the top ten clones hold more than 20% of the sample.

The specimen sequenced was blood. This clonotype was obtained from a human donor in good health.

The CDR3 in this case is CASSSTGNRNQPQHF. The DNA sequence is as follows: TGTGCCAGCTCATCAACAGGGAATCGCAATCAGCCCCAGCATTTT. This receptor chain uses TRBV18 and TRBJ1-5; the D gene is perhaps TRBD1, from 6 matching bases. Trimming takes 5 bases from V and 2 bases from J, and the germline ends sit 13 bases apart. Reading the germline V gene gives CDR1 KGHSH and CDR2 LQKENI. From the cysteine up to the phenylalanine, the CDR3 has a length of 15 residues. The retained sequence is limited to the CDR3, 45 bases, with the frame set at the first base.